The 3 T cell receptor beta chains presented below share a single source sample, sequenced in a study of shared clonotypes between healthy human individuals. The data were produced by immunoSEQ multiplex PCR, yet TCRdb's version contains in-frame clones alone and is incomplete. Seen here are approximately 1,500,000 clones, around 97% observed once, and the top ten hold roughly 1.1%. Sequencing input: naive CD4+ T cells sorted from blood. Regarding subset: CD45RA+ positively selected. All receptors derive from a man aged 30 to 45 in good health.

The chain recombines TRBV28 with TRBJ2-7; D may correspond to TRBD1 or TRBD2 (6 bases each). The CDR3 runs 15 residues. V was cut by 7 bases and J by 0 bases, with 16 bases left in between. CDR1 MDHEN and CDR2 SYDVKM come from the germline V gene. As DNA, the CDR3 is TGTGCCAGCACTCGTGGAGGGGGTTTCTCCTACGAGCAGTACTTC. This gives the protein CASTRGGGFSYEQYF.

This chain joins TRBV7-7 and TRBJ2-7, with a tentative D call TRBD1 (6 bases). The CDR3 runs 15 residues. The V gene's germline CDR1 is SSHAT and CDR2 FNYEAQ (reference sequence). Trimming cost V 5 bases and J 3 bases, with 17 bases left between them. The CDR3 here is CASSRQVSPYYEQYF. The CDR3 coding sequence is TGTGCCAGCAGCAGACAGGTTTCTCCATACTACGAGCAGTACTTC. Complete variable domain (other parts from reference TRBV7-7 and TRBJ2-7): GAGVSQSPRYKVTKRGQDVTLRCDPISSHATLYWYQQALGQGPEFLTYFNYEAQPDKSGLPSDRFSAERPEGSISTLTIQRTEQRDSAMYRCASSRQVSPYYEQYFGPGTRLTVT.

The V and J genes are TRBV29-1 and TRBJ2-1; D may correspond to TRBD1 or TRBD2 (5 bases each). Germline CDR1 SQVTM, CDR2 ANQGSEA. This CDR3 spans 12 amino acids. Trimming stripped 3 bases from V and 4 bases from J, with 7 bases between. In DNA, the CDR3 is TGCAGCGTTGAGGGACGGTACAATGAGCAGTTCTTC. It is translated as CSVEGRYNEQFF.